This T cell receptor beta chain was captured in a study of T-cell memory formation after mild COVID-19. The CDR3 is 13 amino acids. V was cut by 2 bases and J by 2 bases, with 3 bases left in between. Germline assignment: CDR1 LGHNT and CDR2 FRNRAP. Sample barcodes and UMIs were carried by the TCR alpha and TCR beta cDNA libraries that 5'RACE generated with constant-segment primers. Using its own MiXCR run on the 5' RACE reads, TCRdb lists one record per CDR3 protein. The sample shows approximately 500,000 distinct CDR3 sequences, around a quarter of them seen only once. What was sequenced was PBMCs or a T cell subset sorted from them (not recorded which). The source is an adult woman who had mild COVID-19 (a few samples of this study predate the infection). Cell type and time point are not known. The J gene is TRBJ2-2, the V gene TRBV12-5; D uncertain. The CDR3 sequence is CASGLSNTGELFF. DNA of the CDR3: TGTGCTAGTGGTTTGAGTAACACCGGGGAGCTGTTTTTT.